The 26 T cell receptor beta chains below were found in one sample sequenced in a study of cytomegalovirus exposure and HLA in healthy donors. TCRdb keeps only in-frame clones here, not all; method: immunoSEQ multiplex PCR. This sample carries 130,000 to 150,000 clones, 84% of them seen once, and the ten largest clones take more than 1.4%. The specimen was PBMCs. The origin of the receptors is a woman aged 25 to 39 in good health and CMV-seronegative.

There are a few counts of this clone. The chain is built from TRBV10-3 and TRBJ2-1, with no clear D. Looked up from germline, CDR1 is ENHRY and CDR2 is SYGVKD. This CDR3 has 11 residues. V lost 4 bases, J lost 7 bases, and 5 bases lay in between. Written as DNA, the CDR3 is TGTGCCATCAGTGCTAAGAATGAGCAGTTCTTC. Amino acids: CAISAKNEQFF.

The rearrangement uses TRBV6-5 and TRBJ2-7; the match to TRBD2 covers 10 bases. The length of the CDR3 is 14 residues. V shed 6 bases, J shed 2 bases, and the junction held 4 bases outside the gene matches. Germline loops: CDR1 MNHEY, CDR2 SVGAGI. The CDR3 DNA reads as TGTGCCAGCAGCAGCGGGACTAGCGCCTACGAGCAGTACTTC. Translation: CASSSGTSAYEQYF.

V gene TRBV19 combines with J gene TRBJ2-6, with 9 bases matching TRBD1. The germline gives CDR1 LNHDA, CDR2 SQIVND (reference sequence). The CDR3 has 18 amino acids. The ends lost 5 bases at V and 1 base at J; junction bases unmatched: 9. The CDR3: CASSSYRDRASGANVLTF. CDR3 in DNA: TGTGCCAGTAGTTCTTACCGGGACAGGGCTTCTGGGGCCAACGTCCTGACTTTC.

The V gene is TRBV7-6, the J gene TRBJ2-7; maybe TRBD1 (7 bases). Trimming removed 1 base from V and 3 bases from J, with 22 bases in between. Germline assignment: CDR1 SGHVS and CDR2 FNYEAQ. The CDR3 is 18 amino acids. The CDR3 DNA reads TGTGCCAGCAGCTTAGGGACAGGAACACTACTCGGGGGCTACGAGCAGTACTTC. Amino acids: CASSLGTGTLLGGYEQYF.

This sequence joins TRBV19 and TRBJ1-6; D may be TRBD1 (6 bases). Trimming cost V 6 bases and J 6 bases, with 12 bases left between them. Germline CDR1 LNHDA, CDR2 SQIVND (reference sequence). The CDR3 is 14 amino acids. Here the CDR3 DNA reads TGTGCCAGTAGGCCCGGACAGAGTAATTCACCCCTCCACTTT. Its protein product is CASRPGQSNSPLHF.

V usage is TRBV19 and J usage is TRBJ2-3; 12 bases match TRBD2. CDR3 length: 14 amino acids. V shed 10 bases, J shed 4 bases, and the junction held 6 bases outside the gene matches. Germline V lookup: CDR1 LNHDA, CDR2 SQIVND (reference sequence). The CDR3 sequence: CATRPSGGADTQYF. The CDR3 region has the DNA TGTGCCACCCGGCCTAGCGGGGGGGCAGATACGCAGTATTTT.

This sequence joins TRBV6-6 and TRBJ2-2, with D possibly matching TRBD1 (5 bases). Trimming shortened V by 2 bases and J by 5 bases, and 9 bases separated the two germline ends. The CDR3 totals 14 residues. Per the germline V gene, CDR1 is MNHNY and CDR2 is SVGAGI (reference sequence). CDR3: CASSYDSGTGELFF. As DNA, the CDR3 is TGTGCCAGCAGTTACGACTCAGGGACCGGGGAGCTGTTTTTT.

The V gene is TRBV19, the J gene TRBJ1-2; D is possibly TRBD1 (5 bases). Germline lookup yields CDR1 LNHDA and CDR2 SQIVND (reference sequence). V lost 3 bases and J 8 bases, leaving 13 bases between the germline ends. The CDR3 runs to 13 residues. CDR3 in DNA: TGTGCCAGTAGTATGGGGCTGCCATGGGGCTACACCTTC. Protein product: CASSMGLPWGYTF.

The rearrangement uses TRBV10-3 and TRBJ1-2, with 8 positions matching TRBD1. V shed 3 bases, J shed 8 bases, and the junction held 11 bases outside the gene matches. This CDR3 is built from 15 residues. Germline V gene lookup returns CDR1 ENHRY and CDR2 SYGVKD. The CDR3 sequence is CAISDPRGQGGGYTF. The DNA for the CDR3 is TGTGCCATCAGTGATCCCCGTGGACAGGGAGGGGGCTACACCTTC.

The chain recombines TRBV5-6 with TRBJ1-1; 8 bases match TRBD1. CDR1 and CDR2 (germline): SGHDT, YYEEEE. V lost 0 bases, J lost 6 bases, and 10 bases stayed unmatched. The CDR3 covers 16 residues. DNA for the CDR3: TGTGCCAGCAGCTTGGCCGGGACAGGTGGAGGACCTGAAGCTTTCTTT. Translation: CASSLAGTGGGPEAFF.

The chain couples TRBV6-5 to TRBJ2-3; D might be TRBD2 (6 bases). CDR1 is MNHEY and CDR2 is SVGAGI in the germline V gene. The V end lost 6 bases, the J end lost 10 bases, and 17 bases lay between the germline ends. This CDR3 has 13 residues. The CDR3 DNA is TGTGCCAGCAGCCCGCGGCGGGAATCGGCGCAGTATTTT. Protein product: CASSPRRESAQYF.

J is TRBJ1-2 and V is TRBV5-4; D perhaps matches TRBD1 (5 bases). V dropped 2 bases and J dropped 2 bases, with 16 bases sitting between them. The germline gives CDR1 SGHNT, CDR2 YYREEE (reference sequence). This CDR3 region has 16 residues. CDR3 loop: CASSFQGGRRNYGYTF. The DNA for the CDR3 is TGTGCCAGCAGCTTTCAGGGAGGAAGGAGAAACTATGGCTACACCTTC.

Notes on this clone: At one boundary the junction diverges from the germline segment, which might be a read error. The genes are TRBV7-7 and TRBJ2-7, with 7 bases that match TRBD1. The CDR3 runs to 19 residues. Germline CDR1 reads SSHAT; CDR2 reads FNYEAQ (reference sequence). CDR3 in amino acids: CASSSKTGPSLVSSYEQYF. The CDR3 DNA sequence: TGTGCTAGCAGCTCGAAGACAGGGCCCAGCCTTGTGAGCTCCTACGAGCAGTACTTC.

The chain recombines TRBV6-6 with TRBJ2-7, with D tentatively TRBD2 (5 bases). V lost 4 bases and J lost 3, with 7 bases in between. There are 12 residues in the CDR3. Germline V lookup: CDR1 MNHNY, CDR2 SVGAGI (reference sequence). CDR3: CASSFRGYEQYF. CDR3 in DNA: TGTGCCAGCAGTTTCCGGGGCTACGAGCAGTACTTC.

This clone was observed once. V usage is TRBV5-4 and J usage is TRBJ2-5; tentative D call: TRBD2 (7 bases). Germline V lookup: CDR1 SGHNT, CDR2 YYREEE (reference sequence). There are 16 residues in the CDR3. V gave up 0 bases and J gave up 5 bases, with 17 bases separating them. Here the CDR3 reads CASSLDGGGPGETQYF. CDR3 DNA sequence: TGTGCCAGCAGCTTGGATGGGGGGGGGCCGGGGGAGACCCAGTACTTC.

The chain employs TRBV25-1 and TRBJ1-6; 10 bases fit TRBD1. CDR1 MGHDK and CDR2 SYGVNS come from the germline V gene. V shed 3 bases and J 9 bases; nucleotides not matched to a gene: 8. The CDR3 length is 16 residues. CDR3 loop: CASSDFRQGAGSPLHF. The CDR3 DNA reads TGTGCCAGCAGTGATTTCAGACAGGGGGCAGGTTCACCCCTCCACTTT.

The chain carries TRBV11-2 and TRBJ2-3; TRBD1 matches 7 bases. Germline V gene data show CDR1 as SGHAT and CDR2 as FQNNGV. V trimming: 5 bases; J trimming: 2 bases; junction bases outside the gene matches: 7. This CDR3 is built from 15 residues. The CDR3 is CASSPWTGYTDTQYF. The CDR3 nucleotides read TGTGCCAGCAGCCCCTGGACAGGATACACAGATACGCAGTATTTT.

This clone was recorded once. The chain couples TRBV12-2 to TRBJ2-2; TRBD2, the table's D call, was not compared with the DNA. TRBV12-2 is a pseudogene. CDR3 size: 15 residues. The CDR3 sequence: CASRFSGENTGELFF. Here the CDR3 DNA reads TGTGCAAGTCGCTTCAGCGGGGAGAACACCGGGGAGCTGTTTTTT.

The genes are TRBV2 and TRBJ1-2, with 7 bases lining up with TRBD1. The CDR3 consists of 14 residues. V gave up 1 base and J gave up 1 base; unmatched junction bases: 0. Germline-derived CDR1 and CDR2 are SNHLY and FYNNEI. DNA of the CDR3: TGTGCCAGCAGTGAAGACAGGGGTAACTATGGCTACACCTTC. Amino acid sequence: CASSEDRGNYGYTF.

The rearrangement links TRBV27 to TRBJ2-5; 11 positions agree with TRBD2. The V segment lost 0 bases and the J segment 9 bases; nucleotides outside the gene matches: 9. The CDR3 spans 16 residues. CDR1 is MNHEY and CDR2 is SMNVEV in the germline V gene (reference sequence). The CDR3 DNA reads TGTGCCAGCAGTTTATCGCTAGCGGGGGGCCTAGCGTCCCAGTACTTC. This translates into CASSLSLAGGLASQYF.

CDR3 sequence (DNA): TGTGCTAGTGGTTTGGACAGGGGAGAGAACACTGAAGCTTTCTTT. Protein sequence: CASGLDRGENTEAFF. This sequence joins TRBV12-5 and TRBJ1-1; 7 bases agree with TRBD1. Looked up from germline, CDR1 is LGHNT and CDR2 is FRNRAP. Losses at the gene ends were 1 base for V and 1 base for J; bases not matched to a gene: 3. The length of the CDR3 is 15 residues.

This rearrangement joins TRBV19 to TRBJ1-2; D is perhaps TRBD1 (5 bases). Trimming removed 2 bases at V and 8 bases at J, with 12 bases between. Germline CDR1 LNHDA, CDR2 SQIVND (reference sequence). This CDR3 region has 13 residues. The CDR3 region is CASSIQGSRGYTF. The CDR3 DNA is TGTGCCAGTAGTATACAGGGTTCTCGGGGCTACACCTTC.

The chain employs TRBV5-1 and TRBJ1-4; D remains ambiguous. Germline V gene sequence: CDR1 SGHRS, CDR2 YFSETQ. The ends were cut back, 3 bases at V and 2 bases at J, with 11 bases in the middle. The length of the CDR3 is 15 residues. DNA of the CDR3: TGCGCCAGCAGCTCGGGCGCGGGGACTAATGAAAAACTGTTTTTT. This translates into CASSSGAGTNEKLFF.

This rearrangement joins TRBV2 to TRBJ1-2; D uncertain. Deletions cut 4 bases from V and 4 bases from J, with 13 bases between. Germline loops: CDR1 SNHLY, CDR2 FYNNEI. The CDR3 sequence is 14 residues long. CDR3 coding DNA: TGTGCCAGCAGTGGTATCAATTACAGCTATGGCTACACCTTC. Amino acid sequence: CASSGINYSYGYTF. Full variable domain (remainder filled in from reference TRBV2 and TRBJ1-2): EPEVTQTPSHQVTQMGQEVILRCVPISNHLYFYWYRQILGQKVEFLVSFYNNEISEKSEIFDDQFSVERPDGSNFTLKIRSTKLEDSAMYFCASSGINYSYGYTFGSGTRLTVV.

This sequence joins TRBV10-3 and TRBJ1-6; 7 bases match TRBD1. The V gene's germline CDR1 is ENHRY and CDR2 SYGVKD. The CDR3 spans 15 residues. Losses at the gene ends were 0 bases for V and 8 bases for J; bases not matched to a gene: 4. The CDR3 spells CAISESTQGDSPLHF. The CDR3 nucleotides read TGTGCCATCAGTGAGTCGACGCAGGGGGATTCACCCCTCCACTTT.

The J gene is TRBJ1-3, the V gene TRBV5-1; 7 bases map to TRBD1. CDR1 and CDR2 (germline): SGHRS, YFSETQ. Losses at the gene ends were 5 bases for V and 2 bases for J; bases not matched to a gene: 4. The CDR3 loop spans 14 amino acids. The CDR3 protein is CASRPTGTGNTIYF. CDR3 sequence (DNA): TGCGCCAGCAGGCCGACAGGGACTGGAAACACCATATATTTT.